Below, 14 T cell receptor beta chains from the same sample are listed, as sequenced in a study of OX40 agonist ivuxolimab in advanced cancers. Generated by immunoSEQ multiplex PCR, the TCRdb table keeps only in-frame clones and is missing some. The data hold more than 60,000 clones, with roughly 86% observed a single time. Material: CD4+ or CD8+ T cells sorted from blood, obtained in a trial of the OX40 agonist ivuxolimab. These receptors were collected from an adult with an advanced solid tumor such as melanoma, head and neck, liver or kidney cancer.

The rearrangement links TRBV7-2 to TRBJ2-3, with 7 bases that match TRBD2. Germline CDR1 and CDR2: SGHTA and FQGNSA. The V gene end was trimmed by 3 bases and the J gene end by 12 bases; junction bases not matched to a gene: 18. The CDR3 runs 16 residues. CDR3 region: CASSFGQAGLNLPQYF. The DNA of the CDR3 is TGTGCCAGCAGCTTTGGTCAAGCGGGGCTGAACCTCCCACAGTATTTT. The variable domain in full, completed from reference TRBV7-2 and TRBJ2-3, reads GAGVSQSPSNKVTEKGKDVELRCDPISGHTALYWYRQSLGQGLEFLIYFQGNSAPDKSGLPSDRFSAERTGGSVSTLTIQRTQQEDSAVYLCASSFGQAGLNLPQYFGPGTRLTVL.

The table lists this clone with a count of one. This chain connects TRBV23-1 to TRBJ2-7; 8 bases align to TRBD2. TRBV23-1 is flagged as an ORF with uncertain function. The CDR3 is made up of 17 amino acids. Unmatched junction bases numbered 12, after V lost 3 bases and J lost 2 bases. DNA of the CDR3: TGCGCCAGCAGTCAGACAACACCGGGACTAGGGCCCTACGAGCAGTACTTC. It encodes CASSQTTPGLGPYEQYF.

This clone was picked up a small number of times. The chain uses TRBV7-9 and TRBJ2-5, with 10 bases aligning to TRBD1. Looked up from germline, CDR1 is SEHNR and CDR2 is FQNEAQ (reference sequence). CDR3 length: 15 amino acids. Trimming removed 8 bases from V and 4 bases from J; junction bases left unmatched: 10. The CDR3 sequence is CASHSLGTGVETQYF. DNA for the CDR3: TGTGCCAGCCACTCCCTCGGGACAGGGGTAGAGACCCAGTACTTC.

The chain's CDR3 is CASSYRQGVAEAFF. The CDR3 DNA reads TGTGCCAGCAGTTACCGGCAGGGGGTCGCTGAAGCTTTCTTT. The V call is TRBV6-5, the J call TRBJ1-1, with 7 bases fitting TRBD1. The germline V gene encodes CDR1 MNHEY and CDR2 SVGAGI. The CDR3 spans 14 residues. Germline trimming cut 2 bases from V and 6 bases from J; bases unmatched to any gene: 6.

The genes are TRBV4-2 and TRBJ1-1, with D hard to call. Trimming left V 3 bases short and J 1 base short, with 3 bases between. CDR3 length: 12 amino acids. Germline-derived CDR1 and CDR2 are LGHNA and YNFKEQ. The CDR3 DNA reads TGTGCCAGCAGCCACCCGAACACTGAAGCTTTCTTT. Residues: CASSHPNTEAFF.

This chain joins TRBV19 and TRBJ2-3; tentatively, D is TRBD1 (5 bases). Germline V lookup: CDR1 LNHDA, CDR2 SQIVND (reference sequence). Trimming stripped 10 bases from V and 2 bases from J, with 16 bases between. There are 14 residues in the CDR3. The CDR3 bases are TGTGCCACCACTACAGGTTTTGTCACAGATACGCAGTATTTT. Translated, it gives CATTTGFVTDTQYF.

Notes on this clone: This may be a read error, as it is one base from a much larger clone. V is TRBV5-6 and J is TRBJ1-5, with D hard to call. The CDR3 loop spans 12 amino acids. Germline CDR1 is SGHDT and CDR2 is YYEEEE. The CDR3 region has the DNA TGTGCCGGCAGCTTCGGAGATCAGCCCCAGCATTTT. Residues: CAGSFGDQPQHF.

This chain connects TRBV5-1 to TRBJ2-1; D gene ambiguous. This CDR3 has 13 amino acids. Trimming took 5 bases from V and 6 from J, leaving 12 bases between them. Germline V gene data show CDR1 as SGHRS and CDR2 as YFSETQ. As DNA, the CDR3 is TGCGCCAGCAGACAGAGGAAGGGCAATGAGCAGTTCTTC. It is translated as CASRQRKGNEQFF.

This chain uses TRBV7-6 with TRBJ2-1; 8 bases match TRBD2. This CDR3 has 15 residues. The V gene's germline CDR1 is SGHVS and CDR2 FNYEAQ. J gave up 8 bases and V 5 bases, and 11 bases lay outside the gene matches. CDR3 coding DNA: TGTGCCAGCAGCCCCGGGACTAGAGGCCCCTATGAGCAGTTCTTC. This encodes CASSPGTRGPYEQFF.

The chain is built from TRBV7-9 and TRBJ1-6, with TRBD1 matching over 7 bases. J gave up 3 bases and V 5 bases, and 4 bases lay outside the gene matches. The CDR3 sequence is 15 residues long. The V gene's germline CDR1 is SEHNR and CDR2 FQNEAQ (reference sequence). CDR3 in DNA: TGTGCCAGCAGCGAAAGGACAGGCTATAATTCACCCCTCCACTTT. This translates into CASSERTGYNSPLHF.

This clone has only one observation. The chain has TRBV2 and TRBJ2-2; D uncertain. CDR3 length: 15 amino acids. The V gene's germline CDR1 is SNHLY and CDR2 FYNNEI. Trimming stripped 8 bases from V and 2 bases from J, with 15 bases between. The CDR3 is CASLKGTVNTGELFF. As DNA, the CDR3 is TGTGCCAGCCTCAAGGGAACAGTAAACACCGGGGAGCTGTTTTTT.

The chain has TRBV5-1 and TRBJ1-6, with D possibly matching TRBD1 (6 bases). Per the germline V gene, CDR1 is SGHRS and CDR2 is YFSETQ. The V end was cut by 4 bases, the J end by 5 bases, with 10 bases between. The CDR3 totals 14 residues. CDR3 coding DNA: TGCGCCAGCAGCATAGACAGGAATAATTCACCCCTCCACTTT. Translating it yields CASSIDRNNSPLHF.

This clone was observed a single time. This sequence joins TRBV7-2 and TRBJ2-5; 9 bases are shared with TRBD2. There are 16 residues in the CDR3. V gave up 1 base and J gave up 2 bases; unmatched junction bases: 5. CDR1 is SGHTA and CDR2 is FQGNSA in the germline V gene. CDR3 bases: TGTGCCAGCAGCTTAGGGGTAGCGGGGGCTCAAGAGACCCAGTACTTC. It encodes CASSLGVAGAQETQYF.

The chain employs TRBV2 and TRBJ1-5; D gene unclear. The CDR3 runs to 14 residues. The V gene lost 3 bases and the J gene lost 3 bases, with 9 bases spanning the gap. Germline V CDR1 and CDR2: SNHLY, FYNNEI. CDR3 sequence (DNA): TGTGCCAGCAGTGAGGGCAGGTTCAATCAGCCCCAGCATTTT. This codes for CASSEGRFNQPQHF.